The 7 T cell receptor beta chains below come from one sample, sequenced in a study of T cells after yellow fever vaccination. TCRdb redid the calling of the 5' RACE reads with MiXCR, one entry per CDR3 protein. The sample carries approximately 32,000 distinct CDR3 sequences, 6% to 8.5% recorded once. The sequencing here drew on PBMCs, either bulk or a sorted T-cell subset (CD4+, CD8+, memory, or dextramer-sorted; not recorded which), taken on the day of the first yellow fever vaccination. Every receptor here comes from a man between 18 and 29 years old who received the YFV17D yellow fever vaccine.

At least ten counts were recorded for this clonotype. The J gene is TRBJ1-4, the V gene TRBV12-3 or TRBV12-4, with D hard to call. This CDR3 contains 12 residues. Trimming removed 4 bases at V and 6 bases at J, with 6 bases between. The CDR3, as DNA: TGTGCCAGCAGTTCCGTTGATGAAAAACTGTTTTTT. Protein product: CASSSVDEKLFF.

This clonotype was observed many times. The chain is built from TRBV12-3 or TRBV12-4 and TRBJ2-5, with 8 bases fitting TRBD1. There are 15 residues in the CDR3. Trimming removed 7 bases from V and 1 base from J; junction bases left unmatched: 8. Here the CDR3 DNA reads TGTGCCAGCACCAAGACAGGGGAGGTCCAAGAGACCCAGTACTTC. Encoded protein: CASTKTGEVQETQYF.

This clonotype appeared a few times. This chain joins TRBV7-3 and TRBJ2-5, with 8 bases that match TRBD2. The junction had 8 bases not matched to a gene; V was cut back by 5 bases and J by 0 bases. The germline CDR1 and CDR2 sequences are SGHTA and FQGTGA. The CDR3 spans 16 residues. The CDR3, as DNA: TGTGCCAGCAGCCCAACGGGGGGGGGGTACCAAGAGACCCAGTACTTC. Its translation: CASSPTGGGYQETQYF.

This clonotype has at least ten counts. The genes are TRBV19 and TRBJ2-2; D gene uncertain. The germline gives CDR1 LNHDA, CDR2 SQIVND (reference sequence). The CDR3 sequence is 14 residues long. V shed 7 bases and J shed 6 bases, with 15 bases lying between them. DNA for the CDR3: TGTGCCAGTAAAGGAATGGCAGCGCCCGGGGAGCTGTTTTTT. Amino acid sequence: CASKGMAAPGELFF.

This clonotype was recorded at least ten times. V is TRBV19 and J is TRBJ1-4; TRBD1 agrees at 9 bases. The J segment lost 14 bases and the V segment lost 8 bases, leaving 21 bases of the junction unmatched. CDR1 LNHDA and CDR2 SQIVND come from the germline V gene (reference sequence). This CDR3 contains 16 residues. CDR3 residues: CASGDPGQGSRRSLFF. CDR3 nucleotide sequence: TGTGCCAGTGGCGATCCGGGACAGGGCTCAAGGAGGTCCCTGTTTTTT.

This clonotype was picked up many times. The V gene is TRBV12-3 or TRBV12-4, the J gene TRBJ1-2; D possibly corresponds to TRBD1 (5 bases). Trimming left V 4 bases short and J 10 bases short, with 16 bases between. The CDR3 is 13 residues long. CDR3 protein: CASSWGTGIDYTF. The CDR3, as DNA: TGTGCCAGCAGTTGGGGGACGGGGATCGACTACACCTTC.

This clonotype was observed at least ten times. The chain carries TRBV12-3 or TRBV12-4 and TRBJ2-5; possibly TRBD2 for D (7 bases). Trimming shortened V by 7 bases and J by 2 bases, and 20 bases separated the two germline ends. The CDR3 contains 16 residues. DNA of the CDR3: TGTGCCAGCACCCTCGGGGCGGGGGCTCCACAAGAGACCCAGTACTTC. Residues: CASTLGAGAPQETQYF.